What follows are 14 T cell receptor beta chains derived from one specimen sequenced in a study of T cell responses to AZD1222 COVID-19 vaccine. Profiling relied on immunoSEQ multiplex PCR, and the TCRdb table lists in-frame clones only, not all of them. Counted here are around 190,000 clones, roughly 90% occurring once; the ten biggest clones make up over 1.5%. Sample: peripheral blood, taken 28 days after the second AZD1222 dose. The receptors derive from an adult who received the AZD1222 COVID-19 vaccine.

The V call is TRBV6-6, the J call TRBJ2-4; no definite D call. Germline-derived CDR1 and CDR2 are MNHNY and SVGAGI (reference sequence). The CDR3 runs to 18 residues. V gave up 5 bases and J gave up 3 bases, with 23 bases separating them. The CDR3 spells CASSPRWTGSIGKNIQYF. DNA for the CDR3: TGTGCCAGCAGTCCACGATGGACGGGTTCGATCGGCAAAAACATTCAGTACTTC.

V gene TRBV14 combines with J gene TRBJ2-7, with D maybe TRBD2 (6 bases). The V gene lost 1 base and the J gene lost 7 bases, with 11 bases spanning the gap. CDR1 and CDR2 (germline): SGHDN, FVKESK. This CDR3 region has 13 residues. Here the CDR3 DNA reads TGTGCCAGCAGCCAAGTCCTAGCGACTGAGCAGTACTTC. This codes for CASSQVLATEQYF.

This chain links TRBV21-1 with TRBJ2-3; the table's D call TRBD2 went unverified against the DNA. TRBV21-1 is described as a pseudogene. This CDR3 contains 16 residues. This CDR3 reads CASSKENPLNTDTQYF. CDR3 nucleotide sequence: TGTGCCAGCAGCAAAGAAAATCCGCTAAACACAGATACGCAGTATTTT.

V is TRBV5-1 and J is TRBJ1-2, with 10 bases that match TRBD1. J gave up 4 bases and V 3 bases, and 6 bases lay outside the gene matches. The CDR3 has 15 amino acids. Germline V gene lookup returns CDR1 SGHRS and CDR2 YFSETQ. For the CDR3, the DNA is TGCGCCAGCAGCTCCGGGACAGGGGTTACCTATGGCTACACCTTC. Translated, it gives CASSSGTGVTYGYTF. The variable domain in full, with the rest retrieved from reference TRBV5-1 and TRBJ1-2, is KAGVTQTPRYLIKTRGQQVTLSCSPISGHRSVSWYQQTPGQGLQFLFEYFSETQRNKGNFPGRFSGRQFSNSRSEMNVSTLELGDSALYLCASSSGTGVTYGYTFGSGTRLTVV.

The rearrangement links TRBV12-3 or TRBV12-4 to TRBJ1-5, with unresolved D. Trimming removed 7 bases from V and 4 bases from J, with 8 bases in between. This CDR3 has 12 amino acids. CDR3 residues: CASNSVNQPQHF. The CDR3 region has the DNA TGTGCCAGCAACAGTGTAAATCAGCCCCAGCATTTT.

The V call is TRBV7-6, the J call TRBJ2-1; D possibly uses TRBD1 or TRBD2 (5 bases each). The ends were cut back, 6 bases at V and 7 bases at J, with 16 bases in the middle. CDR1 is SGHVS and CDR2 is FNYEAQ in the germline V gene. The CDR3 is 14 amino acids. The CDR3 DNA follows: TGTGCCAGCAGTCCGAACCGGGACGCAAATGAGCAGTTCTTC. Translated: CASSPNRDANEQFF. The variable domain in full, with the rest retrieved from reference TRBV7-6 and TRBJ2-1, is GAGVSQSPRYKVTKRGQDVALRCDPISGHVSLYWYRQALGQGPEFLTYFNYEAQQDKSGLPNDRFSAERPEGSISTLTIQRTEQRDSAMYRCASSPNRDANEQFFGPGTRLTVL.

The chain employs TRBV2 and TRBJ1-5; maybe TRBD1 (5 bases). The CDR3 covers 16 residues. Trimming took off 3 bases at V and 5 bases at J, with 17 bases between the two ends. The germline V gene encodes CDR1 SNHLY and CDR2 FYNNEI. CDR3 bases: TGTGCCAGCAGTGACTTCGGGGGGGGAGGTTATCAGCCCCAGCATTTT. Protein: CASSDFGGGGYQPQHF. Together with reference TRBV2 and TRBJ1-5, the CDR3 gives the full variable domain: EPEVTQTPSHQVTQMGQEVILRCVPISNHLYFYWYRQILGQKVEFLVSFYNNEISEKSEIFDDQFSVERPDGSNFTLKIRSTKLEDSAMYFCASSDFGGGGYQPQHFGDGTRLSIL.

V and J are TRBV6-4 and TRBJ2-2, with D possibly called TRBD1 or TRBD2 (5 bases each). Germline values: CDR1 MRHNA, CDR2 SNTAGT. Trimming stripped 3 bases from V and 5 bases from J, with 10 bases between. The CDR3 length is 14 residues. The CDR3 spells CASSEQRGTGELFF. CDR3 coding DNA: TGTGCCAGCAGTGAACAGAGGGGTACCGGGGAGCTGTTTTTT.

This chain connects TRBV19 to TRBJ1-2; D remains ambiguous. Trimming shortened V by 4 bases and J by 6 bases, and 12 bases separated the two germline ends. CDR1 is LNHDA, CDR2 SQIVND, per germline (reference sequence). CDR3 length equals 13 residues. DNA of the CDR3: TGTGCCAGTAGTAGACGGGCCCGGGATGGCTACACCTTC. Residues: CASSRRARDGYTF.

V usage is TRBV6-1 and J usage is TRBJ1-5; D perhaps matches TRBD1 (5 bases). CDR1 is MNHNS, CDR2 SASEGT, per germline. V was shortened by 0 bases and J by 2 bases, with 11 bases between the two germline ends. This CDR3 contains 16 residues. The CDR3 DNA reads as TGTGCCAGCAGTGAAGCCATGGGGGGGGGCAATCAGCCCCAGCATTTT. Protein product: CASSEAMGGGNQPQHF.

V is TRBV30 and J is TRBJ1-2; 9 nucleotides line up with TRBD1. V was clipped by 0 bases and J by 8 bases; unmatched bases: 7. This CDR3 is 14 amino acids long. The germline V gene encodes CDR1 GTSNPN and CDR2 SVGIG (reference sequence). This CDR3 reads CAWSVRDRVGGYTF. The CDR3 nucleotides are TGTGCCTGGAGTGTACGGGACAGGGTGGGGGGCTACACCTTC.

This chain uses TRBV6-6 with TRBJ1-2; TRBD1 agrees at 7 bases. V lost 0 bases and J lost 3; bases outside the gene matches: 1. The CDR3 contains 14 residues. CDR1 is MNHNY, CDR2 SVGAGI, per germline (reference sequence). The chain's CDR3 is CASSYSGQDYGYTF. The DNA of the CDR3 is TGTGCCAGCAGTTACTCAGGACAGGACTATGGCTACACCTTC.

This clone was counted a single time. V and J are TRBV7-9 and TRBJ2-7; perhaps TRBD2 as D (5 bases). The CDR3 extends over 14 amino acids. Germline CDR1 SEHNR, CDR2 FQNEAQ (reference sequence). V shed 3 bases and J shed 3 bases, with 12 bases lying between them. The CDR3 nucleotides are TGTGCCAGCAGCTTTCTTGGACTGGGCTACGAGCAGTACTTC. Amino acid sequence: CASSFLGLGYEQYF.

The DNA of the CDR3 is TGTGCCAGCAGAGCCGGAAACACCATATATTTT. Protein product: CASRAGNTIYF. This rearrangement joins TRBV7-2 to TRBJ1-3; D is uncertain. The CDR3 covers 11 residues. CDR1 SGHTA and CDR2 FQGNSA come from the germline V gene. Between the trimmed V and J ends, which lost 6 bases and 4 bases, there was a span of 4 bases.